Given below is one TCR beta chain in context. Its antigen is as yet unknown. The data were obtained in a study of cytomegalovirus exposure and HLA in healthy donors. Broader study findings: CMV antigen specificity of three CMV-associated chains was confirmed in vitro.

PCR primers comprised 60 Vbeta and 13 Jbeta primers. This table comes from immunoSEQ multiplex PCR, and its TCRdb copy is limited to in-frame clones, with some not included. The sample has about 110,000 clones; approximately 86% are singletons. The CDR3 runs 16 residues. Trimming cost V 6 bases and J 5 bases; bases outside gene matches: 11. Germline CDR1 MNHEY, CDR2 SMNVEV (reference sequence). Sequences were obtained from PBMCs. The chain joins TRBV27 to TRBJ2-1; 9 bases fit TRBD1. This receptor was obtained from a man aged 35 to 55 in good health and CMV-seronegative. The CDR3 sequence: CASRPGTGRSDNEQFF. The CDR3 nucleotides read TGTGCCAGCAGGCCCGGGACAGGGCGTTCCGACAATGAGCAGTTCTTC.